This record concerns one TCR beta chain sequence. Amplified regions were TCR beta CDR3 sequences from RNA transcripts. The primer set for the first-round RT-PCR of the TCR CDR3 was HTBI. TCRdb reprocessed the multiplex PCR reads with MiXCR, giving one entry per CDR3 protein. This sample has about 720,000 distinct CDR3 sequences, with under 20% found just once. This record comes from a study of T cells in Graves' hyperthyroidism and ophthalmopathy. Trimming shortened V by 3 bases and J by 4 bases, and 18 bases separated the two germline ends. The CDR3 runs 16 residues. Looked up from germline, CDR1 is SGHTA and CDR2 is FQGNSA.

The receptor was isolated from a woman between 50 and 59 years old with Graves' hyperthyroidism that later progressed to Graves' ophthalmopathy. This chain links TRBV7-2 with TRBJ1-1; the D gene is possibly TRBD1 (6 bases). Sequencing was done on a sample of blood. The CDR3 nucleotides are TGTGCCAGCAGCTTGGGGGGGGGGCAAGGTGCCACTGAAGCTTTCTTT. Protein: CASSLGGGQGATEAFF.